These 23 T cell receptor beta chains share one sample of origin, sequenced in a study of T cell repertoires in cytomegalovirus infection. TCRdb redid the calling of the reads with MiXCR, one entry per CDR3 protein. This sample has roughly 310,000 distinct CDR3 sequences, with almost 30% found just once. Their specific antigens are unknown. The specimen comprised cultured PBMCs, sampled from culture after CMV antigen stimulation. Every receptor here comes from a human donor in good health (CMV status not recorded). Some clones in this sample may be carry-over from other donors' samples.

This clonotype was observed a handful of times. This chain connects TRBV5-1 to TRBJ1-6, with TRBD1 as a possible D gene (6 bases). Trimming left V 2 bases short and J 8 bases short, with 11 bases between. Germline assignment: CDR1 SGHRS and CDR2 YFSETQ. The CDR3 covers 14 residues. CDR3 DNA: TGCGCCAGCAGCTTCGGACAGAGCGATTCACCCCTCCACTTT. This translates into CASSFGQSDSPLHF.

The V call is TRBV12-3 or TRBV12-4, the J call TRBJ2-2; 13 bases line up with TRBD2. This CDR3 region has 17 residues. The junction had 9 bases not matched to a gene; V was cut back by 5 bases and J by 6 bases. CDR3 nucleotides: TGTGCCAGCAGTGACGGACTAGCGGGGGCTCGGGCCGGGGAGCTGTTTTTT. Translated: CASSDGLAGARAGELFF.

In nucleotides, the CDR3 is TGTGCCAGCAGCGCGACTAGCGGGGGGTTAGATACGCAGTATTTT. Encoded protein: CASSATSGGLDTQYF. The chain is built from TRBV9 and TRBJ2-3, with TRBD2 matching over 13 bases. V was clipped by 3 bases and J by 5 bases; unmatched bases: 3. The germline gives CDR1 SGDLS, CDR2 YYNGEE. This CDR3 is built from 15 residues.

This chain uses TRBV7-8 with TRBJ2-1; 9 nucleotides line up with TRBD1. Trimming at V came to 6 bases and at J to 9 bases, leaving 12 bases not matched to a gene. Germline V gene lookup returns CDR1 SGHVS and CDR2 FQNEAQ. There are 15 residues in the CDR3. CDR3 sequence: CASRRTGGGLGEQFF. CDR3 nucleotides: TGTGCCAGCAGACGAACAGGGGGCGGGCTGGGTGAGCAGTTCTTC.

This clonotype was detected a few times. The chain joins TRBV7-9 to TRBJ2-7; D possibly uses TRBD1 or TRBD2 (5 bases each). CDR3 size: 14 residues. The germline V gene encodes CDR1 SEHNR and CDR2 FQNEAQ (reference sequence). V was cut by 1 base and J by 3 bases, with 10 bases left in between. This chain's CDR3 is CASSLVSGRYEQYF. The DNA for the CDR3 is TGTGCCAGCAGCTTAGTTTCGGGGCGCTACGAGCAGTACTTC.

This chain links TRBV28 with TRBJ1-1, with D perhaps TRBD1 (5 bases). V dropped 6 bases and J dropped 0 bases, with 14 bases sitting between them. Germline lookup yields CDR1 MDHEN and CDR2 SYDVKM. CDR3 length: 15 residues. CDR3 bases: TGTGCCAGCAGCCGGGGGGGAAACATGAACACTGAAGCTTTCTTT. Protein: CASSRGGNMNTEAFF.

This clonotype came up a few times. The V and J genes are TRBV5-6 and TRBJ1-2; 11 bases are shared with TRBD1. Trimming took 4 bases from V and 3 from J; bases not matched to a gene: 2. From germline, CDR1 is SGHDT and CDR2 YYEEEE. The CDR3 spans 14 residues. CDR3 region: CASSADRGHYGYTF. The CDR3 coding sequence is TGTGCCAGCAGCGCGGACAGGGGGCACTATGGCTACACCTTC. The full variable domain, rest sourced from reference TRBV5-6 and TRBJ1-2, is DAGVTQSPTHLIKTRGQQVTLRCSPKSGHDTVSWYQQALGQGPQFIFQYYEEEERQRGNFPDRFSGHQFPNYSSELNVNALLLGDSALYLCASSADRGHYGYTFGSGTRLTVV.

This clonotype appeared many times. The chain has TRBV7-2 and TRBJ1-6; 7 bases map to TRBD1. V lost 5 bases and J lost 3; bases outside the gene matches: 7. The CDR3 sequence is 16 residues long. Germline lookup yields CDR1 SGHTA and CDR2 FQGNSA. The CDR3 loop is CASSPQGGFYNSPLHF. Here the CDR3 DNA reads TGTGCCAGCAGCCCCCAGGGGGGCTTCTATAATTCACCCCTCCACTTT.

This clonotype was seen at least ten times. The gene calls are TRBV7-2 and TRBJ2-7, with D maybe TRBD2 (7 bases). Trimming removed 4 bases at V and 1 base at J, with 14 bases between. The CDR3 is made up of 15 amino acids. CDR1 SGHTA and CDR2 FQGNSA come from the germline V gene. The chain's CDR3 is CASSSGGGGSYEQYF. The CDR3 DNA follows: TGTGCCAGCAGCTCAGGAGGGGGGGGATCCTACGAGCAGTACTTC.

The table lists this clonotype with a count of one. The chain's CDR3 is CASRPNRQAVEAFF. The CDR3 DNA reads TGTGCCAGCAGACCCAACCGACAGGCCGTAGAAGCTTTCTTT. The V call is TRBV6-8, the J call TRBJ1-1, with D possibly matching TRBD1 (6 bases). The CDR3 has 14 residues. CDR1 and CDR2 (germline): MNHGY, SAAAGT. The ends were cut back, 6 bases at V and 8 bases at J, with 19 bases in the middle.

Only a few counts were recorded for this clonotype. The rearrangement uses TRBV12-3 or TRBV12-4 and TRBJ1-5; no clear D gene. CDR3 length: 13 amino acids. Trimming pared 5 bases from V and 4 bases from J, leaving 9 bases between. CDR3 protein: CASSIQENQPQHF. CDR3 bases: TGTGCCAGCAGTATCCAGGAGAATCAGCCCCAGCATTTT.

This clonotype was counted between two and nine times. The genes are TRBV19 and TRBJ1-3; 8 bases map to TRBD1. Looked up from germline, CDR1 is LNHDA and CDR2 is SQIVND (reference sequence). The V gene end was trimmed by 6 bases and the J gene end by 0 bases; junction bases not matched to a gene: 7. The CDR3 loop spans 16 amino acids. This chain's CDR3 is CASSPRDRNSGNTIYF. In nucleotides, the CDR3 is TGTGCCAGTAGCCCCCGGGACAGGAACTCTGGAAACACCATATATTTT.

This sequence joins TRBV5-1 and TRBJ2-1; 12 positions match TRBD2. Unmatched junction bases numbered 8, after V lost 3 bases and J lost 7 bases. The CDR3 runs 16 residues. Germline-derived CDR1 and CDR2 are SGHRS and YFSETQ. The CDR3 DNA follows: TGCGCCAGCAGCTCGGGGGGACTAGCGGGCGCTAATGAGCAGTTCTTC. This sequence encodes CASSSGGLAGANEQFF.

The gene calls are TRBV11-3 and TRBJ1-1; a possible D gene is TRBD1 (6 bases). V dropped 1 base and J dropped 1 base, with 19 bases sitting between them. Germline V gene sequence: CDR1 SGHNT, CDR2 YENEEA. CDR3 length: 18 amino acids. This CDR3 reads CASSLGGTPQNPNTEAFF. CDR3 bases: TGTGCCAGCAGCTTAGGTGGGACACCTCAAAATCCGAACACTGAAGCTTTCTTT.

There are a few counts of this clonotype. The chain links TRBV7-2 to TRBJ2-3; 14 nucleotides agree with TRBD2. The CDR3 totals 18 residues. Germline V CDR1 and CDR2: SGHTA, FQGNSA. The junction had 4 bases not matched to a gene; V was cut back by 1 base and J by 1 base. The CDR3 coding sequence is TGTGCCAGCAGCTTAGTAGCGACTAGCGGGAGGGGCACAGATACGCAGTATTTT. This translates into CASSLVATSGRGTDTQYF.

The chain combines TRBV7-6 with TRBJ1-3, with 7 bases matching TRBD1. The germline V gene has CDR1 SGHVS and CDR2 FNYEAQ. Trimming removed 3 bases from V and 0 bases from J; junction bases left unmatched: 5. There are 16 residues in the CDR3. CDR3 in amino acids: CASSFGQVLSGNTIYF. The CDR3 DNA is TGTGCCAGCAGCTTCGGACAGGTCCTCTCTGGAAACACCATATATTTT.

V is TRBV25-1 and J is TRBJ1-3; D perhaps matches TRBD1 (6 bases). Germline loops: CDR1 MGHDK, CDR2 SYGVNS. The length of the CDR3 is 15 residues. With 4 bases removed from V and 0 bases from J, the gap between germline ends came to 10 bases. DNA of the CDR3: TGTGCCAGCAGTGGAGGGGGAAGCTCTGGAAACACCATATATTTT. Protein: CASSGGGSSGNTIYF.

Ten or more counts support this clonotype. This chain joins TRBV4-2 and TRBJ2-2; D uncertain. From germline, CDR1 is LGHNA and CDR2 YNFKEQ. V was pared by 1 base and J by 7 bases, with 13 bases between. This CDR3 has 15 amino acids. CDR3 sequence: CASSQGRPNGGELFF. Written as DNA, the CDR3 is TGTGCCAGCAGCCAAGGAAGACCTAACGGCGGGGAGCTGTTTTTT.

This clonotype has just a few counts. The chain employs TRBV7-2 and TRBJ1-5; 10 bases agree with TRBD1. This CDR3 is built from 14 residues. With 5 bases clipped from V and 7 bases from J, the junction kept 5 bases outside the gene matches. Germline CDR1 is SGHTA and CDR2 is FQGNSA. CDR3 loop: CASSPGQGRQPQHF. The CDR3 bases are TGTGCCAGCAGCCCGGGACAGGGGCGCCAGCCCCAGCATTTT.

This chain's CDR3 is CASSPTSSNEKLFF. The CDR3 DNA is TGTGCCAGCAGCCCGACCTCGAGCAATGAAAAACTGTTTTTT. V and J are TRBV6-1 and TRBJ1-4; D remains ambiguous. Trimming left V 6 bases short and J 5 bases short, with 13 bases between. Germline V gene data show CDR1 as MNHNS and CDR2 as SASEGT. The CDR3 spans 14 residues.

This clonotype was seen a handful of times. The chain combines TRBV2 with TRBJ1-1; 8 bases line up with TRBD1. This CDR3 has 14 residues. Germline V CDR1 and CDR2: SNHLY, FYNNEI. After removal of 8 bases from V and 4 bases from J, the junction contained 9 bases not matched to a gene. CDR3 sequence reads: CASGQGAPGTEAFF. CDR3 coding DNA: TGTGCCAGCGGTCAGGGGGCGCCGGGCACTGAAGCTTTCTTT.

This clonotype was picked up many times. This chain uses TRBV28 with TRBJ1-4, with a weak D call TRBD1 (6 bases). The CDR3 is made up of 14 amino acids. The V gene lost 2 bases and the J gene lost 8 bases, with 12 bases spanning the gap. The germline V gene encodes CDR1 MDHEN and CDR2 SYDVKM. The CDR3 coding sequence is TGTGCCAGCAGTTTAGGGGGCAGGAACGAAAAACTGTTTTTT. It is translated as CASSLGGRNEKLFF.

The gene calls are TRBV7-8 and TRBJ1-1; weak D call: TRBD1 (5 bases). V shed 7 bases and J shed 1 base, with 22 bases lying between them. The CDR3 length is 17 residues. Germline lookup yields CDR1 SGHVS and CDR2 FQNEAQ. CDR3 protein: CASKDQGGLLKNTEAFF. The CDR3 region has the DNA TGTGCCAGCAAGGACCAGGGCGGTCTTTTGAAGAACACTGAAGCTTTCTTT. The full variable domain, in which reference TRBV7-8 and TRBJ1-1 provide the parts outside the CDR3, is GAGVSQSPRYKVAKRGQDVALRCDPISGHVSLFWYQQALGQGPEFLTYFQNEAQLDKSGLPSDRFFAERPEGSVSTLKIQRTQQEDSAVYLCASKDQGGLLKNTEAFFGQGTRLTVV.